This TCR beta chain came from a study of blood T cells in healthy people across ages. Study-wide results and caveats: It was held that the diversity estimates obtained from one million T cells were underestimates.

This CDR3 has 15 amino acids. Trimming left V 2 bases short and J 6 bases short, with 15 bases between. CDR1 and CDR2 (germline): SNHLY, FYNNEI. Ranging in age from about 6 to 95, the donors were healthy Caucasian individuals from Russia. This clonotype was counted a few times. Its target is unknown. Primed by a sample-barcoded 5' primer and a J-beta primer mix, a second PCR proceeded for about 7 to 12 cycles. TCRdb passed the 5' RACE reads through MiXCR, listing each CDR3 protein once. The sample yields about 1.5 million distinct CDR3 sequences, under 55% seen once. J is TRBJ2-3 and V is TRBV2, with D perhaps TRBD1 (5 bases). The sequencing input was blood. This receptor was obtained from a woman aged 18-29 years in good health. The CDR3 DNA follows: TGTGCCAGCAGTGAATCTGTAGGGGCCTTTGATACGCAGTATTTT. It is translated as CASSESVGAFDTQYF.